Listed below are T cell receptor beta chains from one sample, sequenced in a study of blood T cell repertoires in COVID-19. Some clones are missing from TCRdb's copy, which holds only in-frame ones; the method was immunoSEQ multiplex PCR. The data show some 300,000 clones, just under 90% seen once. The sample comprised peripheral blood. The source is a woman aged 45-65 years with COVID-19, enrolled during active disease. Each CDR3 is given with its conserved first and last residue. Fields, in order: J gene, D gene, V gene, clone size, CDR3 protein, CDR3 DNA. The D gene is left open where the match is weak. The size of a clone is reported for some rows only, either as once, few or many, or as a class for expanded clones.

j_gene: TRBJ1-2; d_gene: TRBD1; v_gene: TRBV19; abundance: .; CDR3aa: CASSIPGTGTYGYTF; CDR3nt: TGTGCCAGTAGTATCCCCGGGACAGGTACCTATGGCTACACCTTC
j_gene: TRBJ1-1; d_gene: .; v_gene: TRBV24-1; abundance: .; CDR3aa: CATRDSKNTEAFF; CDR3nt: TGTGCCACCAGGGACAGTAAGAACACTGAAGCTTTCTTT
j_gene: TRBJ1-1; d_gene: TRBD1; v_gene: TRBV18; abundance: once; CDR3aa: CASSDRTGGVAEAFF; CDR3nt: TGTGCCAGCTCAGACCGAACAGGGGGAGTGGCTGAAGCTTTCTTT
j_gene: TRBJ1-5; d_gene: .; v_gene: TRBV4-3; abundance: .; CDR3aa: CASSQAFTGSNQPQHF; CDR3nt: TGCGCCAGCAGCCAAGCCTTTACAGGGAGCAATCAGCCCCAGCATTTT
j_gene: TRBJ2-1; d_gene: TRBD2; v_gene: TRBV30; abundance: once; CDR3aa: CAWIGLAGLNEQFF; CDR3nt: TGTGCCTGGATTGGACTAGCGGGCTTGAATGAGCAGTTCTTC
j_gene: TRBJ1-4; d_gene: .; v_gene: TRBV7-2; abundance: once; CDR3aa: CASSLEPGIATNEKLFF; CDR3nt: TGTGCCAGCAGCTTAGAGCCAGGGATTGCAACTAATGAAAAACTGTTTTTT
j_gene: TRBJ1-2; d_gene: .; v_gene: TRBV30; abundance: .; CDR3aa: CAWSVSGAGGYTF; CDR3nt: TGTGCCTGGAGTGTTTCAGGGGCAGGAGGCTACACCTTC
j_gene: TRBJ2-6; d_gene: TRBD2; v_gene: TRBV30; abundance: once; CDR3aa: CAWSFDGGSGANVLTF; CDR3nt: TGTGCCTGGAGTTTCGACGGCGGGAGCGGGGCCAACGTCCTGACTTTC
j_gene: TRBJ1-5; d_gene: .; v_gene: TRBV4-1; abundance: .; CDR3aa: CASSHQQGSNQPQHF; CDR3nt: TGCGCCAGCAGCCACCAACAGGGAAGCAATCAGCCCCAGCATTTT
j_gene: TRBJ1-5; d_gene: .; v_gene: TRBV19; abundance: .; CDR3aa: CASNGGNSNQPQHF; CDR3nt: TGTGCCAGTAACGGGGGGAATAGCAATCAGCCCCAGCATTTT
j_gene: TRBJ2-1; d_gene: .; v_gene: TRBV7-2; abundance: .; CDR3aa: CASSLGGNYNEQFF; CDR3nt: TGTGCCAGCAGCTTAGGCGGGAACTACAATGAGCAGTTCTTC
j_gene: TRBJ2-5; d_gene: TRBD1; v_gene: TRBV30; abundance: .; CDR3aa: CAWRRTGSQETQYF; CDR3nt: TGTGCCTGGAGGAGGACAGGGTCCCAAGAGACCCAGTACTTC